The TCR beta chain under discussion was sequenced for a study of T-cell reconstitution after alpha-beta-depleted transplantation in children. A few counts support this clonotype. Its target is not known. Since a much larger clone is just one base distant, this may be a read error. Looked up from germline, CDR1 is MNHEY and CDR2 is SVGAGI. The V and J ends lost 2 bases and 6 bases respectively, with 5 bases between them. The CDR3 is 11 residues long. It was with unique molecular identifiers that the TCRbeta library was prepared. TCRdb re-called the PCR reads with MiXCR, one entry per CDR3 protein. The sample records about 870,000 distinct CDR3 sequences, roughly 16% being singletons. Overall study findings and caveats: At one year after transplant, newly produced T cells mostly accounted for T-cell counts and diversity. Reportedly, roughly two months post-transplant, alpha-beta T cells arose from several hundred expanded graft clones. Several patients had high TCRbeta diversity at day 60; it came from surviving recipient T cells and thymic progenitors.

The source material was PBMCs, mostly from graft donor cells, sampled 360 days after TCRalphabeta/CD19-depleted stem cell transplant. The sequence came from a male patient between 5 and 17 years old who had a stem cell transplant for acute lymphoblastic leukemia, so the T cells may come from the graft donor. The chain joins TRBV6-5 to TRBJ2-7; the D gene is possibly TRBD1 (5 bases). CDR3 residues: CASSYGAEQYF. The CDR3 DNA reads TGTGCCAGCAGTTACGGGGCCGAGCAGTACTTC.